The sequence of this TCR beta chain was determined in a study of T cell responses to AZD1222 COVID-19 vaccine. Points from the study as a whole: After the peak T cell response, and only then, were repertoires sampled. Spike-specific TCR depth and breadth grew after two AZD1222 doses. Only a handful of AZD1222 recipients were seropositive at baseline. Of spike-specific TCRs, nearly half reportedly target regions left unmutated in variants.

A remark on this clone: Antigen: not known.

Here immunoSEQ multiplex PCR was the method, and the copy in TCRdb shows in-frame clones only, minus some. The sample carries 130,000 to 150,000 clones, approximately 90% recorded once. The CDR3 consists of 16 residues. Germline-derived CDR1 and CDR2 are LGHDT and YNNKEL (reference sequence). V shed 3 bases, J shed 5 bases, and the junction held 10 bases outside the gene matches. The material sequenced was peripheral blood, taken on day 0 of MenACWY control vaccination. This TCR was sampled from an adult in good health. The J gene is TRBJ2-3, the V gene TRBV3-1 (or the pseudogene TRBV3-2); 8 bases fit TRBD2. CDR3 protein: CASSHNGKAGVDTQYF. DNA for the CDR3: TGTGCCAGCAGCCACAACGGTAAAGCGGGAGTAGATACGCAGTATTTT.